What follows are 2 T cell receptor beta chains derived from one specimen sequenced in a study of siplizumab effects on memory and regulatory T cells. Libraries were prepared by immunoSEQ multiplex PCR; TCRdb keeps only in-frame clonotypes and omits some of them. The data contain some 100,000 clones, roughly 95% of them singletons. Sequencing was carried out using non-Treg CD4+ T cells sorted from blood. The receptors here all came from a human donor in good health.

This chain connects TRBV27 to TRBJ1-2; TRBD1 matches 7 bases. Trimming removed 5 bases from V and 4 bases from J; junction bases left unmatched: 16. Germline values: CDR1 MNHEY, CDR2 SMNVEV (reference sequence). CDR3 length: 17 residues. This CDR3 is CASSPGTDRQHFYGYTF. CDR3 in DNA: TGTGCCAGCAGTCCTGGGACAGACAGACAGCATTTCTATGGCTACACCTTC.

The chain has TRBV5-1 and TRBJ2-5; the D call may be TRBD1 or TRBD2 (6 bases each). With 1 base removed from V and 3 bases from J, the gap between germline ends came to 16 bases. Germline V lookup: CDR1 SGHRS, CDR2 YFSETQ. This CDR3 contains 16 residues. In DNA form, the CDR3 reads TGCGCCAGCAGCTTGAAGGTGGGGGGCGACGAAGAGACCCAGTACTTC. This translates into CASSLKVGGDEETQYF.